The TCR beta chain described here comes from a study of T cells in Graves' hyperthyroidism and ophthalmopathy. Amplified TCR beta CDR3 regions came from RNA transcripts. A set of HTBI primers served as the primers for a first-round RT-PCR of the TCR CDR3. TCRdb processed the multiplex PCR reads anew with MiXCR; each CDR3 protein has one entry. Seen here are roughly 400,000 distinct CDR3 sequences, roughly 13% observed once, and the top ten hold 28%. The V gene lost 6 bases and the J gene lost 5 bases, with 14 bases spanning the gap. Germline lookup yields CDR1 DFQATT and CDR2 SNEGSKA (reference sequence). This CDR3 is built from 13 residues.

The sample consisted of blood. This sequence joins TRBV20-1 and TRBJ2-1; tentatively, D is TRBD2 (6 bases). The receptor was isolated from a man aged 50 to 59 with Graves' ophthalmopathy. This chain's CDR3 is CSATAGWNNEQFF. In DNA, the CDR3 is TGCAGTGCGACCGCGGGGTGGAACAATGAGCAGTTCTTC.